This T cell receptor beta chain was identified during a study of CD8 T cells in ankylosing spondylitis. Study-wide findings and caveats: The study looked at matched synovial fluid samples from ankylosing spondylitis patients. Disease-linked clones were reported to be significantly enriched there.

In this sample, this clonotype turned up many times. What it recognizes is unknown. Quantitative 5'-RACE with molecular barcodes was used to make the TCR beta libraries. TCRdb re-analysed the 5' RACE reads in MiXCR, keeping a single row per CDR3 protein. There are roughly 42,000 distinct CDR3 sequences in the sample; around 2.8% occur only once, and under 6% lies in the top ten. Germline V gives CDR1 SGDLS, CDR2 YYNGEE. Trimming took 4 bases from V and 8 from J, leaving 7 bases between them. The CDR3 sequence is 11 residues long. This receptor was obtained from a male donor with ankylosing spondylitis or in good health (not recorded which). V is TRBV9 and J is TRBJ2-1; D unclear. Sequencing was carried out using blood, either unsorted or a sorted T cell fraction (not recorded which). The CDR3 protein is CASSPRHEQFF. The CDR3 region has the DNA TGTGCCAGCAGCCCCCGGCATGAGCAGTTCTTC.